The entry below gives a single TCR beta chain sequence along with its context. Germline-derived CDR1 and CDR2 are MGHRA and YSYEKL. The length of the CDR3 is 13 residues. Trimming took off 4 bases at V and 5 bases at J, with 11 bases between the two ends. This sample stems from a study of blood T cell repertoires in COVID-19. Whole-study context: From the United States, Italy and Spain came samples of acute and convalescent COVID-19.

Per the authors' pipeline: Estimation of nucleated cell counts was performed using reference gene primer amplification. TCRdb's copy holds only in-frame clones and misses some; the assay was immunoSEQ multiplex PCR. D and trimming come from the DNA, and the V and J calls and clone size come from that table. The sample carries more than 300,000 clones, 70% to 90% recorded once. The age range of participants was 18 to 89 years, with residence in more than 20 US areas. Participants were placed into cohorts based on the clinical history they reported. The clonotype was recovered from a young man who had recovered from COVID-19. The chain is built from TRBV4-1 and TRBJ1-2; TRBD1 is a possible D gene (6 bases). The sample comprised PBMCs or T cells enriched from blood (not recorded which). CDR3 amino acids: CASSPPDRYGYTF. In DNA, the CDR3 is TGCGCCAGCAGCCCTCCGGACAGATATGGCTACACCTTC.